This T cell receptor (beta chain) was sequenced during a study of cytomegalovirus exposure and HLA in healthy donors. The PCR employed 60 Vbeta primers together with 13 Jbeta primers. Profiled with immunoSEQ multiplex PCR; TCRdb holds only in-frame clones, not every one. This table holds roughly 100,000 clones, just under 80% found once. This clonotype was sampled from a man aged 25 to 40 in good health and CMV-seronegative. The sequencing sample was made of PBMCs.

The CDR3 region is CASTSTEMNTEAFF. The CDR3 nucleotides read TGTGCCAGTACGTCGACAGAAATGAACACTGAAGCTTTCTTT. The rearrangement links TRBV19 to TRBJ1-1; perhaps TRBD1 as D (5 bases). The germline CDR1 and CDR2 sequences are LNHDA and SQIVND (reference sequence). The length of the CDR3 is 14 residues. The germline V and J ends were trimmed by 7 bases and 0 bases, with 12 bases remaining between them.